This T cell receptor (beta chain) was sequenced for a study of Ad26.COV2.S vaccination and SARS-CoV-2 variants listed by TCRdb under 2021. Turning to the overall study: Donors in the vaccine arm were drawn from COV1001, a multicentre, randomized, double-blind, placebo-controlled phase I-IIa trial testing Ad26.COV2.S in healthy adults. Ad26.COV2.S was administered intramuscularly at 5 x 10^10 or 1 x 10^11 viral particles, either as a single shot or as two shots given 56 days apart. The specificity and breadth of SARS-CoV-2-reactive T cell receptors after Ad26.COV2.S vaccination were assessed by TCRbeta repertoire sequencing. The TCR-sequenced set comprised about 32 samples: approximately 20 Ad26.COV2.S vaccine recipients, 5 placebo recipients and 8 SARS-CoV-2 convalescent individuals. Participants in the trial were split at random into five groups of five each, receiving low-dose or high-dose Ad26.COV2.S once or twice, or else placebo on both occasions. Blinding of investigators to trial group allocation was maintained during experiments and outcome assessment. Overall study results and their limits: Spike-specific TCR breadth was higher in Ad26.COV2.S recipients than in placebo recipients (P = 0.0014). Comparing responses between vaccine doses or regimens was not something the study was powered to do. After vaccination, spike-specific CD8+ and CD4+ T cell responses were reported to show substantial breadth. Comparable non-spike TCR breadth was observed between vaccine and placebo recipients, consistent with only spike being contained in the vaccine. The authors noted that total T cell responses may have been underestimated by the TCR breadth and depth analyses.

This clone was observed a single time. Its binding antigen is unknown. No quality values exist for individual bases; no much larger clone is one base distant. The CDR3 numbers 16 residues from cysteine through phenylalanine. Only the CDR3 DNA is retained, 48 bases long and in frame from the first base. The germline V gene gives CDR1 as SGHDT and CDR2 as YYEEEE. V and J lose 0 bases and 2 bases, and a span of 15 bases separates them. The intended sense of this specimen's treatment or condition label: about 20 received Ad26.COV2.S at low or high dose, single or two shots; several received placebo; per-sample allocation not given. For vaccine and placebo recipients, the sequenced repertoires came from samples collected on day 63 after the first injection. In Cohort 1b, more than 20 adults aged 18-55 years were enrolled at a single site in Boston, USA, between 29 July and 7 August 2020. As a vaccine, Ad26.COV2.S was a replication-incompetent adenovirus type 26 vector that expressed a prefusion-stabilized SARS-CoV-2 spike protein derived from the original Wuhan strain.

TCRbeta CDR3 regions were sequenced with the immunoSEQ Assay. After extraction, genomic DNA underwent amplification by bias-controlled multiplex PCR, followed by high-throughput sequencing. As for how the authors treated the data: Collapsing and filtering of sequences were performed to quantify the absolute abundance of each unique TCRbeta CDR3 region. T cell fraction was estimated by normalizing TCRbeta template counts to usable DNA, which was measured by amplifying reference genes present in all nucleated cells. Repertoire TCRs were annotated as SARS-CoV-2-specific by exact matching of V gene, CDR3 amino acid sequence and J gene to a known reactive TCR set. The reference SARS-CoV-2 TCR set was derived from MIRA and filtered for enrichment in COVID-19-positive ImmuneCODE repertoires, a step that removed public or cross-reactive TCRs. Using the MIRA antigens, annotated TCRs were further analysed by specific ORF or by position within an ORF. Breadth was defined as the number of annotated unique rearrangements divided by the total number of unique productive rearrangements, and depth was defined as the summed frequency of the annotated unique rearrangements. TCR breadth was compared between groups using two-sided Wilcoxon rank-sum tests. Here the immuneACCESS table is served through TCRdb, limited to in-frame sequences with V and J called. Missing clones are a known gap in these copies; in checked studies unresolved V genes cover under half, and the rest lacks a known reason. V and J calls plus clone size are reproduced from that table; the DNA served to infer D and trimming. The sample data list roughly 320,000 clones, and over 75% of these were observed just once. The ten top clones hold roughly 3.1% of the sample.

The rearrangement combines TRBV5-6 with TRBJ2-7; the D gene is perhaps TRBD1, from 6 matching bases. The sequence was obtained from a person between 18 and 65 years old who received the Ad26.COV2.S COVID-19 vaccine or a placebo. Here the sequenced sample was peripheral blood, taken in a trial of Ad26.COV2.S vaccine versus placebo. This receptor has the CDR3 CASSLAGQLSTYEQYF. In nucleotides, the sequence is TGTGCCAGCAGCTTGGCTGGACAGCTCTCAACCTACGAGCAGTACTTC.